This is a list of T cell receptor beta chains from one sample in a study of T cells of healthy individuals. One entry per CDR3 protein results from TCRdb running MiXCR on the 5' RACE reads. The data show about 57,000 distinct CDR3 sequences, roughly 16% seen once. These receptor sequences come from a human donor in good health. CDR3s include the opening cysteine and the closing phenylalanine or tryptophan. The D gene is left open where the match is weak. Some rows have no size entry. The others give once, few or many, or a class for an expanded clone.

d_call	v_call	clone_size	j_call	cdr3_nt	cdr3_aa
-	TRBV10-3	few	TRBJ2-1	TGTGCCACCAGCGACAGGTGGTATGAGCAGTTCTTC	CATSDRWYEQFF
-	TRBV5-1	-	TRBJ2-3	TGCGCCAGCAGCTTGGGACTAGATACAGATACGCAGTATTTT	CASSLGLDTDTQYF
-	TRBV7-6	many	TRBJ1-4	TGTGCCAGCAGCCGAGGACAGATGGCTAATGAAAAACTGTTTTTT	CASSRGQMANEKLFF
TRBD2	TRBV12-3/TRBV12-4	many	TRBJ2-3	TGTGCCAGCAATTACGGGACTAGCGGCCCCACAGATACGCAGTATTTT	CASNYGTSGPTDTQYF
-	TRBV29-1	many	TRBJ2-7	TGCAGCGTCGCTTCGGGCAGTCGCTACGAGCAGTACTTC	CSVASGSRYEQYF
TRBD2	TRBV18	-	TRBJ2-2	TGTGCCAGCTCACCAGTGGCGGGAGGCGGCACCGGGGAGCTGTTTTTT	CASSPVAGGGTGELFF
TRBD2	TRBV29-1	-	TRBJ2-7	TGCAGCGCCGGGCAGCGGGAGAGTCGCCTCGAGCAGTACTTC	CSAGQRESRLEQYF
TRBD1	TRBV20-1	many	TRBJ2-7	TGCAGTGCCAGCGCGAACAGGGGTCCGACCTACGAGCAGTACTTC	CSASANRGPTYEQYF
TRBD1	TRBV7-3	many	TRBJ2-7	TGTGCCAGCAGCTTGGGACAGGGGTCTAGGTGGGAGCAGTACTTC	CASSLGQGSRWEQYF
TRBD1	TRBV29-1	few	TRBJ1-4	TGCAGCGCCCGACAGGGGAGGGAAGAAAAACTGTTTTTT	CSARQGREEKLFF
-	TRBV6-1	few	TRBJ1-5	TGTGCCAGCATTCGCCGACAGGACCGCAATCAGCCCCAGCATTTT	CASIRRQDRNQPQHF
TRBD1	TRBV7-2	-	TRBJ2-1	TGTGCCAGCAGCTCGACAGGGAACAATGAGCAGTTCTTC	CASSSTGNNEQFF
TRBD1	TRBV20-1	-	TRBJ2-7	TGCAGTGCTAGTTCGTCCGGGACAGGGATCTACGAGCAGTACTTC	CSASSSGTGIYEQYF
-	TRBV12-3/TRBV12-4	-	TRBJ2-1	TGTGCCAGCAGTTTGGGACGACACAATGAGCAGTTCTTC	CASSLGRHNEQFF
-	TRBV15	few	TRBJ2-1	TGTGCCACCAGCCCCCGGGACCTCATAACGAATGAGCAGTTCTTC	CATSPRDLITNEQFF
-	TRBV7-9	-	TRBJ1-6	TGTGCCAGCAGTCTAACGACAGGACCTTCACCCCTCCACTTT	CASSLTTGPSPLHF
-	TRBV3-1	many	TRBJ1-1	TGTGCCAGCAGCCAACGGGTGAACACTGAAGCTTTCTTT	CASSQRVNTEAFF
-	TRBV24-1	-	TRBJ1-1	TGTGCCACCAGTGAGGAGAAGGGACAAGCTTTCTTT	CATSEEKGQAFF
-	TRBV6-2/TRBV6-3	few	TRBJ1-1	TGTGCCAGCAGTCTGCCGGGGACTGAAGCTTTCTTT	CASSLPGTEAFF
-	TRBV12-3/TRBV12-4	few	TRBJ2-1	TGTGCCAGCAGTACGCCGGGGAATGAGCAGTTCTTC	CASSTPGNEQFF
TRBD2	TRBV10-3	-	TRBJ2-5	TGTGCCATCAGTGTGGGGGGGTTTCAAGAGACCCAGTACTTC	CAISVGGFQETQYF
-	TRBV5-1	many	TRBJ2-5	TGCGCCAGCAGCTTAGCACAGGGTCTACAAGAGACCCAGTACTTC	CASSLAQGLQETQYF
-	TRBV27	-	TRBJ1-5	TGTGCCAGCAGGCCCAATTATAGCAATCAGCCCCAGCATTTT	CASRPNYSNQPQHF
TRBD1	TRBV10-2	many	TRBJ2-7	TGCGCCAGCAGTGAGTCGGGAATGACAGGGGCCAAGTACGAGCAGTACTTC	CASSESGMTGAKYEQYF
-	TRBV20-1	-	TRBJ1-1	TGCAGTGCTTTTAAGAGAATGAACACTGAAGCTTTCTTT	CSAFKRMNTEAFF
-	TRBV6-5	-	TRBJ2-7	TGTGCCAGCAGTTCCCCTACAGGCCGCAGCTCCTACGAGCAGTACTTC	CASSSPTGRSSYEQYF
-	TRBV30	many	TRBJ1-2	TGTGCGTCAACAACGCAGGGGTTATATGGCTACACCTTC	CASTTQGLYGYTF
-	TRBV7-8	-	TRBJ2-6	TGTGCCAGCAGCTTAGGCAGGGTGTGGTCCAACTCTGGGGCCAACGTCCTGACTTTC	CASSLGRVWSNSGANVLTF
-	TRBV6-2/TRBV6-3	many	TRBJ2-5	TGTGCCAGCGGCCAAGAGACCCAGTACTTC	CASGQETQYF
-	TRBV20-1	few	TRBJ1-6	TGCAGTGCCAGAGACAGTGCGAATTCACCCCTCCACTTT	CSARDSANSPLHF
TRBD1	TRBV7-6	many	TRBJ2-5	TGTGCCAGCAGCCAAAGGGAGACGGGACAGGGGTACTTC	CASSQRETGQGYF
-	TRBV7-9	-	TRBJ1-1	TGTGCCAGCAGCCCCGCGCCAGTGAACACTGAAGCTTTCTTT	CASSPAPVNTEAFF
TRBD1	TRBV2	-	TRBJ1-6	TGTGCCACCAAGGGACAGCAGAATTCACCCCTCCACTTT	CATKGQQNSPLHF
TRBD2	TRBV5-6	-	TRBJ2-5	TGTGCCAGCAGCTCCCCGGGACTAGCGGGAGGGCCGGTAGAGACCCAGTACTTC	CASSSPGLAGGPVETQYF
TRBD1	TRBV3-1	-	TRBJ2-4	TGTGCCAGCAGCCAATCAGGGGGCGGAGGAGGTGCCAAAAACATTCAGTACTTC	CASSQSGGGGGAKNIQYF
-	TRBV7-9	-	TRBJ1-5	TGTGCCAGCAGCCAAACCTATCAGCCCCAGCATTTT	CASSQTYQPQHF
-	TRBV7-9	many	TRBJ2-1	TGTGCCAGCAGCTTGCGGTCTAGCACCTACAATGAGCAGTTCTTC	CASSLRSSTYNEQFF
TRBD1	TRBV6-8	many	TRBJ2-7	TGTGCCAGCAGTTTGGGCGGGACAGGCGAAACCTACGAGCAGTACTTC	CASSLGGTGETYEQYF
-	TRBV29-1	few	TRBJ2-5	TGCAGCGTTTCCCTAGGGCAGACCCAGTACTTC	CSVSLGQTQYF
TRBD1	TRBV12-3/TRBV12-4	-	TRBJ2-1	TGTGCAAGAAGGGGAAGCAGGGGGTCCTACAATGAGCAGTTCTTC	CARRGSRGSYNEQFF
-	TRBV5-1	many	TRBJ1-6	TGCGCCAGCAGCTTGGCCCTGGACGGAGATTCACCCCTCCACTTT	CASSLALDGDSPLHF
-	TRBV4-1	-	TRBJ1-2	TGCGCCAGCAGCCAAGCCTGGCAGGGTCGTGGCTACACCTTC	CASSQAWQGRGYTF
TRBD2	TRBV12-3/TRBV12-4	-	TRBJ2-1	TGTGCCAGCAGTTTAAGCGGGAGAAGGAATGAGCAGTTCTTC	CASSLSGRRNEQFF
-	TRBV5-1	few	TRBJ1-1	TGCGCCAGCAGCCTCTTAGGTCGTACTGAAGCTTTCTTT	CASSLLGRTEAFF
TRBD1	TRBV7-2	many	TRBJ2-7	TGTGCCAGCAGCTGGACAGGGGTCCCCTACGAGCAGTACTTC	CASSWTGVPYEQYF
-	TRBV20-1	few	TRBJ2-7	TGCAGTGCTAGAGAGGTAGGGGCCTTGACCTACGAGCAGTACTTC	CSAREVGALTYEQYF
-	TRBV2	-	TRBJ2-3	TGTGCCAGCAGTGTCGACTACCCGAGCACAGATACGCAGTATTTT	CASSVDYPSTDTQYF
-	TRBV29-1	many	TRBJ2-7	TGCAGCGTTGCCTATACAGGCTACGAGCAGTACTTC	CSVAYTGYEQYF
-	TRBV30	-	TRBJ1-4	TGTGCCTGTACTACCGGGGCCCGACGTGCGAACGAAAAACTGTTTTTT	CACTTGARRANEKLFF
-	TRBV12-2	many	TRBJ1-4	TGTGCAAGTCGCCCGAGACGGGGGCCACCGGAGCCGAATGAAAAACTGTTTTTT	CASRPRRGPPEPNEKLFF
-	TRBV20-1	few	TRBJ1-2	TGCAGTGCTAGAATGGCGTTTGGGGACGGCTACACCTTC	CSARMAFGDGYTF
TRBD1	TRBV9	few	TRBJ2-1	TGTGCCAGCAGCGTAGCTTGGACAGGGGGTGGCGGTGAGCAGTTCTTC	CASSVAWTGGGGEQFF
TRBD1	TRBV3-1	-	TRBJ1-2	TGTGCCAGCAGCCCTTGGGACAGGCCAACTACTAACTATGGCTACACCTTC	CASSPWDRPTTNYGYTF
-	TRBV5-1	many	TRBJ1-1	TGCGCCAGCATCCCTATGGAGGGGCCAAGGACTGAAGCTTTCTTT	CASIPMEGPRTEAFF